Sequencing of this TCR beta chain was carried out in a study of cytomegalovirus exposure and HLA in healthy donors. For this clone: Its antigen remains unknown.

It was the 120-subject validation cohort, separate from the roughly 700-subject first cohort, to which the donors belonged. Per the germline V gene, CDR1 is KGHSH and CDR2 is LQKENI. V shed 2 bases and J shed 3 bases, with 13 bases lying between them. The CDR3 covers 15 residues. The assay was immunoSEQ multiplex PCR, and TCRdb's table has in-frame clones only and misses some. The sample yields approximately 280,000 clones, about 86% seen once. Whole-study findings and limits: Reportedly, diagnosis of cytomegalovirus status by the classifier showed high specificity and sensitivity. The study listed approximately 160 cytomegalovirus-associated TCR beta chains. Rarity held for most TCR sequences, but there were some public TCRs that occurred in many donors.

Input material: PBMCs. This clonotype was obtained from a woman aged 18-35 years in good health and CMV-seronegative. This chain uses TRBV18 with TRBJ1-2; possible D gene TRBD1, 6 bases. CDR3 coding DNA: TGTGCCAGCTCACCAACATGGGGGCTTGACTATGGCTACACCTTC. This gives the protein CASSPTWGLDYGYTF.